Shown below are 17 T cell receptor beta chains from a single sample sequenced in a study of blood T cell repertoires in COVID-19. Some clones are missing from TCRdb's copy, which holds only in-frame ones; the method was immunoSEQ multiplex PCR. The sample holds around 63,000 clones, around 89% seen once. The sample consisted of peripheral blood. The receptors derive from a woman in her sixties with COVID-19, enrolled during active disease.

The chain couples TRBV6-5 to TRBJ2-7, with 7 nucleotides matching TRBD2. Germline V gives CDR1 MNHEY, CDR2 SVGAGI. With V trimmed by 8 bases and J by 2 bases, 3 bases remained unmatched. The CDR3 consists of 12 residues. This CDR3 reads CASGGVTYEQYF. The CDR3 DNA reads TGTGCCAGCGGGGGGGTTACCTACGAGCAGTACTTC.

CDR3 region: CASSPTGGGEKLFF. The CDR3 DNA reads as TGCGCCAGCAGCCCGACAGGGGGCGGGGAAAAACTGTTTTTT. The chain has TRBV4-1 and TRBJ1-4; 10 bases map to TRBD1. Per germline, CDR1 MGHRA and CDR2 YSYEKL. The CDR3 covers 14 residues. Trimming cost V 4 bases and J 8 bases; bases outside gene matches: 4.

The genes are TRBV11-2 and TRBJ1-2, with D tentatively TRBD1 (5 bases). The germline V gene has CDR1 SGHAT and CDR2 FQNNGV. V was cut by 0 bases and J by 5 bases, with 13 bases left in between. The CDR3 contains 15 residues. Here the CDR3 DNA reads TGTGCCAGCAGCTTAGATCACGCAGGGAATTATGGCTACACCTTC. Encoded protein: CASSLDHAGNYGYTF.

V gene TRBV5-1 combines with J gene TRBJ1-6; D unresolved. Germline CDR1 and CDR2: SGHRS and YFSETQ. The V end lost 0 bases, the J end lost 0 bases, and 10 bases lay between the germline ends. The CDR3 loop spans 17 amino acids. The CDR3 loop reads CASSLARTGSYNSPLHF. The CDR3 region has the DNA TGCGCCAGCAGCTTGGCCCGAACGGGCTCCTATAATTCACCCCTCCACTTT.

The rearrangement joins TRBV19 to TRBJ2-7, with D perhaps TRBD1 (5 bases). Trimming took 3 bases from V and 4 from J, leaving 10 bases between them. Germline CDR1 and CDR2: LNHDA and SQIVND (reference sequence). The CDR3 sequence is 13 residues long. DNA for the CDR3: TGTGCCAGTAGTATCAGGGTTAGTTACGAGCAGTACTTC. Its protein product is CASSIRVSYEQYF.

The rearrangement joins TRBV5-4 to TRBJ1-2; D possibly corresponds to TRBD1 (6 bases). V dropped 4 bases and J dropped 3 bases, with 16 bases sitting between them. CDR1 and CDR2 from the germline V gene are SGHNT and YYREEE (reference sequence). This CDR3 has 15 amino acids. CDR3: CASSLDGGADYGYTF. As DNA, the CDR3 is TGTGCCAGCAGCCTGGACGGGGGGGCCGACTATGGCTACACCTTC.

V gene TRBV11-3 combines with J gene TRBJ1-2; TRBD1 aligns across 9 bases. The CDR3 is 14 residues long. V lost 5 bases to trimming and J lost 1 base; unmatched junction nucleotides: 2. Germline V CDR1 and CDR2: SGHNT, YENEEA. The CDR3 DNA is TGTGCCAGCAGCCTGGACAGGGGTAACTATGGCTACACCTTC. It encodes CASSLDRGNYGYTF.

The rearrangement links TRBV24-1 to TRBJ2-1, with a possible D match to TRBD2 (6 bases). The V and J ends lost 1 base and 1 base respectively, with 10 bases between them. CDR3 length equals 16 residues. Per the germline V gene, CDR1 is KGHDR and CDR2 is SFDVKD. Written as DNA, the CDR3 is TGTGCCACCAGTGATTTAGGAGGGAAATCCTACAATGAGCAGTTCTTC. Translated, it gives CATSDLGGKSYNEQFF.

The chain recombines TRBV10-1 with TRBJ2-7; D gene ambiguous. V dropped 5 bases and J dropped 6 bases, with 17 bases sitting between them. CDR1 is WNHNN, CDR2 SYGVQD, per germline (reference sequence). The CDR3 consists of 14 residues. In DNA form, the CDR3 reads TGCGCCAGCAGTATGGCAGGCTCAGGTGGCGAGCAGTACTTC. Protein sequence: CASSMAGSGGEQYF.

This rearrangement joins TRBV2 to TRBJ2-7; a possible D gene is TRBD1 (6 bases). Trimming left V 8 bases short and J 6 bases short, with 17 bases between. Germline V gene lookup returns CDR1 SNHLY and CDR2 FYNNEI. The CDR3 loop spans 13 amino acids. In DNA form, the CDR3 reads TGTGCCAGCTCACTTACCGGGACATCCGAGCAGTACTTC. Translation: CASSLTGTSEQYF. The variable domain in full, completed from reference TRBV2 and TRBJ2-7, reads EPEVTQTPSHQVTQMGQEVILRCVPISNHLYFYWYRQILGQKVEFLVSFYNNEISEKSEIFDDQFSVERPDGSNFTLKIRSTKLEDSAMYFCASSLTGTSEQYFGPGTRLTVT.

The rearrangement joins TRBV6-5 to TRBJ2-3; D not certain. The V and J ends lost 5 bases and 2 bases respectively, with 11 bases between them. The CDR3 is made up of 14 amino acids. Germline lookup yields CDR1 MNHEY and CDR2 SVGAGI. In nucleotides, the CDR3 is TGTGCCAGCAGTAGACTGGGTCTCACAGATACGCAGTATTTT. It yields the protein CASSRLGLTDTQYF.

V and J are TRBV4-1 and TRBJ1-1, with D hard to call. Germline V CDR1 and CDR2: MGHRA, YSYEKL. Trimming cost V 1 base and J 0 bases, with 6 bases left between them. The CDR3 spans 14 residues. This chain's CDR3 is CASSQGLLNTEAFF. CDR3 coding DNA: TGCGCCAGCAGCCAAGGACTGCTGAACACTGAAGCTTTCTTT.

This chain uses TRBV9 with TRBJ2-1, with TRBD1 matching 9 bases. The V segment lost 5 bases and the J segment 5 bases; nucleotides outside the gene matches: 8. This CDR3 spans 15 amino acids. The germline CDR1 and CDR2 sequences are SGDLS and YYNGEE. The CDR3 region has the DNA TGTGCCAGCAGGGGACCGGGACAGGGCCACAATGAGCAGTTCTTC. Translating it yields CASRGPGQGHNEQFF.

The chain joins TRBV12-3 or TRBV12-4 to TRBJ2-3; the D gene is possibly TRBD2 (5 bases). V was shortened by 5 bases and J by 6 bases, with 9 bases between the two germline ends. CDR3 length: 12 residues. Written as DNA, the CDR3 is TGTGCCAGCAGTCGGGGTAGGGATACGCAGTATTTT. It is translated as CASSRGRDTQYF.

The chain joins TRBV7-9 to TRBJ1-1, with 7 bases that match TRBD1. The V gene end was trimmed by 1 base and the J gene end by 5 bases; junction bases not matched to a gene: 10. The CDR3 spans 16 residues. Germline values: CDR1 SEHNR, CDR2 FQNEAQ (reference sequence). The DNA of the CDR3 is TGTGCCAGCAGCTTAGGACACAGGGGAGTTTGGACTGAAGCTTTCTTT. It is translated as CASSLGHRGVWTEAFF.

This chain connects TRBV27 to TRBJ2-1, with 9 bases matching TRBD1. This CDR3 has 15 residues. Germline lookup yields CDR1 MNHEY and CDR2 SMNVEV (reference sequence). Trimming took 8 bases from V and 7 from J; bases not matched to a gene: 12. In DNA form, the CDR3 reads TGTGCCAGCTGCCCTCTGGGACAGGGTGTGAATGAGCAGTTCTTC. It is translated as CASCPLGQGVNEQFF.

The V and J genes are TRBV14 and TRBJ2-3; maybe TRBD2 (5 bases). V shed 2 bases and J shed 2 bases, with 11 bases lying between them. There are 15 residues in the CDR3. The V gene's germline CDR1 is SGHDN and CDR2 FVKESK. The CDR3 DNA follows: TGTGCCAGCAGCCAATATACAGCGGTCACAGATACGCAGTATTTT. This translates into CASSQYTAVTDTQYF.